Sequencing of this T cell receptor (beta chain) was carried out in a study of blood T cell repertoires in COVID-19. Measured with immunoSEQ multiplex PCR; TCRdb has only the in-frame clones, and not every one. The sample holds more than 150,000 clones, around nine tenths seen once. The specimen was peripheral blood. The receptor was derived from a man aged 45-65 years with acute or convalescent COVID-19.

CDR3 protein: CASSLKGAGGELFF. The CDR3 coding sequence is TGCGCCAGCAGCCTAAAGGGGGCCGGCGGGGAGCTGTTTTTT. The chain uses TRBV5-1 and TRBJ2-2; 7 bases align to TRBD1. Trimming cost V 4 bases and J 7 bases; bases outside gene matches: 7. Germline V CDR1 and CDR2: SGHRS, YFSETQ. The CDR3 has 14 residues.